This TCR beta chain was profiled in a study of cytomegalovirus exposure and HLA in healthy donors (dated by TCRdb to the late 2010s). Background on the whole study: An earlier analysis of about 560 of the donors reported about 260 Gb of sequence data and 117 million unique TCR beta sequences obtained from about 180 million T cells. An early release that covered some 640 HLA-typed donors contained around 330 gigabases of sequencing data and roughly 84 million unique TCR sequences. Among the roughly 410 genotyped donors, approximately 76% belonged to the genetic ancestry cluster associated with self-reported Caucasian donors. The study aimed to test whether signatures of past pathogen exposure could be identified by cataloging public T cell receptors. The study profiled the T cell repertoires of more than 500 subjects by immunosequencing and related them to cytomegalovirus serostatus. A separate validation cohort of 100 to 150 different subjects was used in addition to the roughly 700-subject first cohort. The study combined high-throughput TCR immunosequencing, statistical association of individual TCRs with disease status, and machine learning to predict cytomegalovirus infection status. In a later analysis, previously published TCR beta repertoires from 666 donors were re-analyzed and high-resolution HLA genotyping was added so that TCR occurrence patterns could be studied. The later analysis used no new phenotypic data to find candidate immune exposures, relying instead on TCR beta sequences and their occurrence across donors. An earlier analysis of nearly 600 of the donors applied high-throughput TCR beta sequencing to assess whether each TCR beta V gene segment acted as functional or pseudogenic. Donor age, sex, ethnicity and CMV serostatus were compiled alongside the repertoire data. Genome-wide SNP genotypes for about 60% of the roughly 700 donors were used in a later genetic analysis, which treated that subset as a discovery cohort. All discovery cohort repertoires had been generated using a single sequencing platform. HLA typing covered class I and class II loci at four-digit resolution. Typing coverage differed by locus: A, B, C, DRB1 and DQB1 were typed in roughly 620-630 donors, DQA1 in roughly 510, DPA1 in some 600, and DPB1 in 450 to 490. Roughly 5 DR-DQ haplotypes were treated as single units for association and clustering because of strong linkage in the cohort. Among some 410 genotyped donors of the cohort, an average of approximately 240,000 unique TCR beta nucleotide sequences were sequenced per donor, roughly 18% of them non-productive.

Library preparation employed the immunoSEQ multiplex PCR assay. The multiplex PCR relied on a mix of 60 forward primers for TCR Vbeta segments and 13 reverse primers for TCR Jbeta segments. A multiplex PCR assay on genomic DNA amplified the CDR3 region of rearranged TCR beta genes. The Illumina HiSeq System was used to sequence the amplified TCR beta libraries as 87-base-pair reads. On the authors' methods: In a later analysis, tens of millions of unique TCR beta chains were counted across the approximately 640 repertoires, and around 10 million of these chains were shared by at least two donors. Raw reads were error-corrected and collapsed into unique sequences by a nearest-neighbor algorithm in which closely related sequences were merged to remove PCR and sequencing errors. V, D and J gene segments were assigned by aligning CDR3 sequences to IMGT reference sequences. For a sequence to be retained, a match of at least six nucleotides was required to both a V gene segment and a J gene segment. Rearrangements were classified as productive when the CDR3 lacked stop codons and remained in frame with V and J, and all other rearrangements were classified as non-productive. Following IMGT convention, CDR3 was defined as the stretch from the second conserved V-encoded cysteine up to the conserved J-encoded phenylalanine. The earlier analysis of approximately 590 of the donors excluded any sequence lacking an unambiguous match to a single V gene segment. In an earlier analysis of approximately 610 of the donors, V segments were called functional above 56.7% productive rearrangements and were called segregating when the between-donor standard deviation exceeded 5%. A statistical classification framework was built to diagnose cytomegalovirus status from the catalog of TCR beta chain sequences. In a later analysis, TCR nucleotide sequences were compared against IMGT/GENE-DB human TR gene sequences so that V and J genes could be assigned. In a later analysis, CDR3 sequences and most-parsimonious VDJ recombination scenarios were assigned using the TCRdist pipeline. A later analysis defined each TCR beta chain by its CDR3 amino acid sequence plus V-gene family, and excluded reads lacking a unique V-gene family. As a way to deal with suspected cross-contamination and a sequencing artifact, a later analysis dropped 450 to 700 nucleotide sequences that were highly shared and had low generation probability. For each public chain, a later analysis derived a clonal expansion index from normalized ranks of inferred template counts within each repertoire. A later analysis computed generation probabilities with a VDJ recombination model fitted to out-of-frame rearrangements, and checked the results against IGoR. A later analysis scored TCR-TCR, TCR-HLA and TCR-CMV co-occurrence with hypergeometric tests, applying a repertoire-size bias correction to TCR pairs. In a later analysis, false discovery rates were estimated by permuting HLA or CMV assignments 20 times. A later analysis grouped co-occurring TCRs with DBSCAN, adding TCRdist sequence similarity when clustering within HLA-allele-positive subsets. For co-occurrence clustering, repertoires with fewer than 30,000 or more than 120,000 public chains were excluded, along with five or six repertoires with anomalous nucleotide sharing. What TCRdb holds here is the immuneACCESS table cut down to in-frame rearrangements. Part of the clones is not present; checked against another copy, under half of the missing clones reflect an unresolved V gene, and the others are unexplained. The V and J calls and clone size are taken from that table; D and trimming were inferred from the DNA. The sample records 130,000 or so clones, more than 60% of which are singletons. The ten biggest clones cover 2% to 2.5% of the sample.

To note about this clone: The antigen this receptor binds is unknown. No base-level quality is on record; no much larger clone is a single base apart.

In total, 500 to 700 healthy bone marrow donors made up the cohort. Cohort members were all nominally healthy when sampled, although unrecorded immune exposures were likely present. The donor tested CMV seropositive, placing the donor among the roughly 300 seropositive members of the cohort. Each donor provided a peripheral blood sample, and peripheral blood mononuclear cells were used for TCR beta sequencing. Genomic DNA extraction from the blood cell samples was performed with the Qiagen DNeasy Blood Extraction Kit. The CDR3 holds 15 amino acids from the cysteine to the phenylalanine. The CDR3 DNA has 45 bases and is translated from base 1. CDR1 and CDR2 (KGHSH, LQKENI) derive from the germline V gene. V is clipped by 1 base and J by 5 bases, and the sequence between their germline boundaries is 14 bases long. The paper as a whole reports these results and caveats: The classifier was reported to diagnose cytomegalovirus status with high specificity and sensitivity in both the original and validation cohorts. Because the 87-base-pair reads could not distinguish some IMGT-functional V segments, including TRBV6-2 and TRBV6-3, those segments were excluded. Compared with the roughly 710-donor mean, donors in an Asian-associated ancestry cluster had fewer N-insertions in productive TCRs, according to a later genetic analysis. V-gene and J-gene trimming of TCR beta chains was associated with a missense DCLRE1C variant in a later genetic analysis, and the association was replicated in an independent cohort. This cohort had only TCR beta chains sequenced, and the lack of alpha or paired-chain data limited which features could be detected. The earlier analysis of approximately 560 of the donors excluded roughly 17 rarely observed V segments, including chromosome 9 orphons, because counts were too low. A group of highly shared sequence variants was considered likely to be a technical artifact of the sequencing pipeline. Most TCR sequences were seen in very few donors, while some public TCRs were found in many individuals. A further reported finding was that TCR beta sequences accurately predicted the HLA-A and HLA-B alleles for most subjects in the first cohort. Broadly in line with IMGT annotations, most TCR beta V segments showed up in productive rearrangements about 90% or about 30% of the time in an earlier analysis of several hundred of the donors. Immune exposure information for the cohort was limited to CMV serostatus. The study gave a list of roughly 150 TCR beta chains associated with cytomegalovirus. A later analysis found that HLA-associated TCR beta chains were more clonally expanded and had lower generation probabilities than equally common non-associated chains. The presence/absence analyses assumed that sequencing depth was roughly uniform across donors, and that assumption may not be true. A few of the identified cytomegalovirus-associated TCR beta chains were confirmed in vitro to be specific for cytomegalovirus antigens. A later analysis found that most CMV-associated TCR beta chains appeared HLA-restricted, with HLA associations seemingly driven largely by CMV exposure. In a later analysis, several top co-occurrence clusters were reported to appear linked to parvovirus B19, influenza, CMV and Epstein-Barr virus. At a false discovery rate of 0.05, a later analysis linked under 20,000 TCR beta sequences to specific HLA alleles. Strong co-occurrence of HLA alleles, especially DR and DQ, made assigning TCR associations to individual alleles difficult. Correlated functional status among segregating V segments might reflect linkage disequilibrium, but an unknown experimental factor could not be ruled out. In a later analysis, TCR association rates were found to vary across HLA loci, with the most associated TCRs seen for DRB1 alleles and the fewest for HLA-C alleles. HLA typing was unavailable for some donors at each locus, so association tests used only the typed subset. According to the authors, the approach could potentially be generalized to other disease states and immunological phenotypes.

This receptor was obtained from a woman in her forties in good health and CMV-seropositive. Sequenced input: PBMCs. This chain is built from TRBV18 and TRBJ1-1, with the D gene not clear enough to name. The DNA sequence is TGTGCCAGCTCACCACAAGTGGGCCGGGGTACTGAAGCTTTCTTT. Its product reads: CASSPQVGRGTEAFF.